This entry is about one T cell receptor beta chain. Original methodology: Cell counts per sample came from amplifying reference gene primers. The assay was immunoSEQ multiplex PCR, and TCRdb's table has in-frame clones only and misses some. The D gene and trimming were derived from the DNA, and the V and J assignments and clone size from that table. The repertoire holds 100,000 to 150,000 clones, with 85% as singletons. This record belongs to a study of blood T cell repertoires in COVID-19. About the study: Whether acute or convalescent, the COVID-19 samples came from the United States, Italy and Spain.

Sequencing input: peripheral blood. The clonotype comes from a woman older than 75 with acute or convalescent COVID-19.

DNA of the CDR3: TGTGCCAGCAGCCCCTTCGGGACAGGGCATGGCTACACCTTC. Its translation: CASSPFGTGHGYTF. The V gene is TRBV9, the J gene TRBJ1-2, with TRBD1 matching 9 bases. Germline trimming cut 4 bases from V and 6 bases from J; bases unmatched to any gene: 7. CDR3 size: 14 residues. CDR1 is SGDLS, CDR2 YYNGEE, per germline.